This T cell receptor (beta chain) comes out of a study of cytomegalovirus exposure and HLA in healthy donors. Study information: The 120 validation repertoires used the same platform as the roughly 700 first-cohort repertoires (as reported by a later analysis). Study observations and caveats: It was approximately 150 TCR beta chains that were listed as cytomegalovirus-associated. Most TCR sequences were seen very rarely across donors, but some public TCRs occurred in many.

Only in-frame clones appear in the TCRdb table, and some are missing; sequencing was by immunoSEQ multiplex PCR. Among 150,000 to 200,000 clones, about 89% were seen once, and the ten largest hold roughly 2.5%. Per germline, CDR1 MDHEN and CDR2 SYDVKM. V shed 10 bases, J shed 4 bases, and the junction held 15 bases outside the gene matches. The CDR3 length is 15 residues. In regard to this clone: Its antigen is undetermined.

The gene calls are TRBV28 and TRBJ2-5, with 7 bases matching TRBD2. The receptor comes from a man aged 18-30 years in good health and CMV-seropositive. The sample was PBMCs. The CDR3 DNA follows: TGTGCCATCGCGCCCGGGGAGGGCCGTGTAGAGACCCAGTACTTC. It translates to CAIAPGEGRVETQYF.